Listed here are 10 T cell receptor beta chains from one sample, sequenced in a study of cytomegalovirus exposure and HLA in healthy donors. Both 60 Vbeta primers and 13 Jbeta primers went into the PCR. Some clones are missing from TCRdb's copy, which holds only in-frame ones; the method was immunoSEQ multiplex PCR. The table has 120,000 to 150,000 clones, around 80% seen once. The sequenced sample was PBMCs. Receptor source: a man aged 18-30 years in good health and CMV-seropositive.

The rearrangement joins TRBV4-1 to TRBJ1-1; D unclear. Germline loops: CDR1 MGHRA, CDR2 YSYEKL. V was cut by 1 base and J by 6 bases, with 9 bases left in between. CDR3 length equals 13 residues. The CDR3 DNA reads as TGCGCCAGCAGCCAAGGGAGGGAATCTGAAGCTTTCTTT. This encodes CASSQGRESEAFF.

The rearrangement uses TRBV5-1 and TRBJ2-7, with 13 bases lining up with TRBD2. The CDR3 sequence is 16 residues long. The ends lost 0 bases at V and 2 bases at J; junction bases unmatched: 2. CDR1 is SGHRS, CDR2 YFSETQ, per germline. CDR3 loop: CASSLGLAGGPYEQYF. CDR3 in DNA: TGCGCCAGCAGCTTGGGACTAGCGGGAGGACCCTACGAGCAGTACTTC.

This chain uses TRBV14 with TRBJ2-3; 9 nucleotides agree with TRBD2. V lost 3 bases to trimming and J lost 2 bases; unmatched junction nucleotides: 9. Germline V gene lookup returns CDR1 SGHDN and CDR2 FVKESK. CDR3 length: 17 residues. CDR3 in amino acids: CASSHLISGRITDTQYF. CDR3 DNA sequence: TGTGCCAGCAGCCACCTAATTAGCGGGAGAATCACAGATACGCAGTATTTT.

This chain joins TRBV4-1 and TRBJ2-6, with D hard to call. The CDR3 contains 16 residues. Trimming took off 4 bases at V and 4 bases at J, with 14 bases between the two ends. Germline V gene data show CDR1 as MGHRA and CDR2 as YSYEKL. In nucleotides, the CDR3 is TGCGCCAGCAGCCCCCCGGGTAAGGCGGGGGCCAACGTCCTGACTTTC. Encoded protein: CASSPPGKAGANVLTF.

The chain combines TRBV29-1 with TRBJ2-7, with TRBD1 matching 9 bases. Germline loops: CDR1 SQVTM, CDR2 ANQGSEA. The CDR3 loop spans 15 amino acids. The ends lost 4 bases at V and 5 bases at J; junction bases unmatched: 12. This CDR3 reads CSVASTGTGWDEQYF. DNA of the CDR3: TGCAGCGTTGCCTCGACCGGGACAGGGTGGGACGAGCAGTACTTC.

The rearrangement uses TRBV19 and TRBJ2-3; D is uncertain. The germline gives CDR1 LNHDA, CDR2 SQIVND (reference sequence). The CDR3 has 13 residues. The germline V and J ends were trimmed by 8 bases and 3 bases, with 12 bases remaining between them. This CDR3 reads CASGLRLTDTQYF. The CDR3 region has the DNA TGTGCCAGTGGGCTTCGGCTTACAGATACGCAGTATTTT.

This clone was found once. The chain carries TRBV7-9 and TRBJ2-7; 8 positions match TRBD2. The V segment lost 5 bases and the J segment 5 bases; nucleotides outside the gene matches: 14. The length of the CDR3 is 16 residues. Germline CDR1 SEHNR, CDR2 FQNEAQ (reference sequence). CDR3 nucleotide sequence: TGTGCCAGCAGCCTCGGGGGGGGGCCTAAGGGAAACGAGCAGTACTTC. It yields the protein CASSLGGGPKGNEQYF. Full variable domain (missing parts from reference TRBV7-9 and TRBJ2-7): DTGVSQNPRHKITKRGQNVTFRCDPISEHNRLYWYRQTLGQGPEFLTYFQNEAQLEKSRLLSDRFSAERPKGSFSTLEIQRTEQGDSAMYLCASSLGGGPKGNEQYFGPGTRLTVT.

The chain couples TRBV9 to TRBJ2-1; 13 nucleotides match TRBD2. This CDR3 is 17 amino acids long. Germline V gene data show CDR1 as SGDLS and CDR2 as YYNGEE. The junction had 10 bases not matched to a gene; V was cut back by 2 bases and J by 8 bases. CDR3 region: CASSVGRTSGRRHEQFF. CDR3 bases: TGTGCCAGCAGCGTGGGTCGGACTAGCGGGAGACGCCATGAGCAGTTCTTC.

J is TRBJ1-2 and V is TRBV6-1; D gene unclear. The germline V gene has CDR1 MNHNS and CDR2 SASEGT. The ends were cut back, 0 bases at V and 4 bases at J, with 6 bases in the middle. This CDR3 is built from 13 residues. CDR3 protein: CASSEADIYGYTF. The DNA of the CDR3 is TGTGCCAGCAGTGAAGCCGACATCTATGGCTACACCTTC.

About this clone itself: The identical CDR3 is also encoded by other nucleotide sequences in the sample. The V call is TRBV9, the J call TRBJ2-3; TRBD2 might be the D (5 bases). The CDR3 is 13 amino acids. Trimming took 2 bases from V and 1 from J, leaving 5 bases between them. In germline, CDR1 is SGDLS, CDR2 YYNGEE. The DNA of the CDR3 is TGTGCCAGCAGCGTCGGGGGCACAGATACGCAGTATTTT. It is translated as CASSVGGTDTQYF.